This is a list of T cell receptor beta chains from one sample in a study of T cells after yellow fever vaccination. A single record per CDR3 protein comes from TCRdb applying MiXCR to the 5' RACE reads. Here the sample spans roughly 99,000 distinct CDR3 sequences, about 6% being singletons. Sequenced material: CD8+ T cells sorted from PBMCs, taken 10 days after the yellow fever booster vaccination. Receptors originate from a man between 18 and 29 years old who received the YFV17D yellow fever vaccine. Each CDR3 is given with its conserved first and last residue. The D gene is left open where the match is weak. Rows may omit the clone size; those that give it use once, few, many or a size class.

d_gene: NA
v_gene: TRBV7-9
j_gene: TRBJ1-1
abundance: NA
CDR3nt: TGTGCCAGCAGCCTCGACACTGAAGCTTTCTTT
CDR3aa: CASSLDTEAFF

d_gene: TRBD1
v_gene: TRBV7-8
j_gene: TRBJ2-1
abundance: few
CDR3nt: TGTGCCAGCAGCTTTGGGACAGGACCCTACAATGAGCAGTTCTTC
CDR3aa: CASSFGTGPYNEQFF

d_gene: NA
v_gene: TRBV7-9
j_gene: TRBJ2-1
abundance: NA
CDR3nt: TGTGCCGGGGGTGGGGCAAGCTCCTACAATGAGCAGTTCTTC
CDR3aa: CAGGGASSYNEQFF

d_gene: NA
v_gene: TRBV11-2
j_gene: TRBJ1-1
abundance: few
CDR3nt: TGTGCCAGCAGCCAGTGGGACACTGAAGCTTTCTTT
CDR3aa: CASSQWDTEAFF

d_gene: TRBD2
v_gene: TRBV23-1
j_gene: TRBJ2-1
abundance: NA
CDR3nt: TGCGCCAGCAGCGCTTGCGGGGGGAGATACAATGAGCAGTTCTTC
CDR3aa: CASSACGGRYNEQFF

d_gene: NA
v_gene: TRBV15
j_gene: TRBJ2-2
abundance: NA
CDR3nt: TGTGCCACCAGCCCCGGGGTGCTGAACACCGGGGAGCTGTTTTTT
CDR3aa: CATSPGVLNTGELFF

d_gene: NA
v_gene: TRBV20-1
j_gene: TRBJ2-4
abundance: few
CDR3nt: TGCAGTGCTAGAGAAGGGCTAATTGAAAACATTCAGTACTTC
CDR3aa: CSAREGLIENIQYF

d_gene: TRBD1
v_gene: TRBV12-3/TRBV12-4
j_gene: TRBJ2-6
abundance: few
CDR3nt: TGTGCCAGCAGTGGGACAGGGTTGGGCTCTGGGGCCAACGTCCTGACTTTC
CDR3aa: CASSGTGLGSGANVLTF

d_gene: TRBD2
v_gene: TRBV4-1
j_gene: TRBJ2-1
abundance: NA
CDR3nt: TGCGCCAGCAGCCAAGGTCGGGGGGGGTGGAGCTCCTACAATGAGCAGTTCTTC
CDR3aa: CASSQGRGGWSSYNEQFF

d_gene: TRBD2
v_gene: TRBV7-9
j_gene: TRBJ2-3
abundance: few
CDR3nt: TGTGCCAGCAGATTTAGCGGGGGGTACACAGATACGCAGTATTTT
CDR3aa: CASRFSGGYTDTQYF

d_gene: TRBD1
v_gene: TRBV24-1
j_gene: TRBJ2-1
abundance: few
CDR3nt: TGTGCCACCGCGTTCAAGATTCCGGGACAGGGTTTGGGGGAGCAGTTCTTC
CDR3aa: CATAFKIPGQGLGEQFF

d_gene: NA
v_gene: TRBV5-5
j_gene: TRBJ2-3
abundance: few
CDR3nt: TGTGCCAGCAGCCTTGGGACCGGAGGTACGCAGTATTTT
CDR3aa: CASSLGTGGTQYF

d_gene: NA
v_gene: TRBV24-1
j_gene: TRBJ2-2
abundance: many
CDR3nt: TGTGCCACCAGTGATTTCGGACTCCCCGGGGAGCTGTTTTTT
CDR3aa: CATSDFGLPGELFF

d_gene: TRBD1
v_gene: TRBV12-3/TRBV12-4
j_gene: TRBJ1-3
abundance: NA
CDR3nt: TGTGCCAGCAGTTCGGACAGGGGCTCTGGAAACACCATATATTTT
CDR3aa: CASSSDRGSGNTIYF

d_gene: NA
v_gene: TRBV27
j_gene: TRBJ1-2
abundance: many
CDR3nt: TGTGCCAGCAGTTTAGATGGCACCCGGACAGCTAACTATGGCTACACCTTC
CDR3aa: CASSLDGTRTANYGYTF

d_gene: NA
v_gene: TRBV29-1
j_gene: TRBJ2-1
abundance: few
CDR3nt: TGCAGCGTTGAATTGAGGAGCAGGGGCAACTACAATGAGCAGTTCTTC
CDR3aa: CSVELRSRGNYNEQFF

d_gene: TRBD2
v_gene: TRBV20-1
j_gene: TRBJ2-2
abundance: few
CDR3nt: TGCAGTGCTAGGCTAGCGGGGAGGAACACCGGGGAGCTGTTTTTT
CDR3aa: CSARLAGRNTGELFF

d_gene: TRBD1
v_gene: TRBV20-1
j_gene: TRBJ1-1
abundance: NA
CDR3nt: TGCAGTGCTCCTACAGGGGCACACACTGAAGCTTTCTTT
CDR3aa: CSAPTGAHTEAFF

d_gene: NA
v_gene: TRBV29-1
j_gene: TRBJ1-1
abundance: many
CDR3nt: TGCAGCGTTGACGGGTCGAACACTGAAGCTTTCTTT
CDR3aa: CSVDGSNTEAFF

d_gene: NA
v_gene: TRBV6-5
j_gene: TRBJ2-2
abundance: many
CDR3nt: TGTGCCAGCAGTTACGCCTCGAACACCGGGGAGCTGTTTTTT
CDR3aa: CASSYASNTGELFF

d_gene: NA
v_gene: TRBV6-5
j_gene: TRBJ2-3
abundance: few
CDR3nt: TGTGCCAGCAGTTACAATGCGGACGACACAGATACGCAGTATTTT
CDR3aa: CASSYNADDTDTQYF

d_gene: NA
v_gene: TRBV9
j_gene: TRBJ2-5
abundance: many
CDR3nt: TGTGCCAGCAGCGGACTAGAAGAGACCCAGTACTTC
CDR3aa: CASSGLEETQYF

d_gene: NA
v_gene: TRBV4-1
j_gene: TRBJ1-6
abundance: few
CDR3nt: TGCGCCAGCAGCCAAGACGGGGCGCCAGATAATTCACCCCTCCACTTT
CDR3aa: CASSQDGAPDNSPLHF

d_gene: NA
v_gene: TRBV5-1
j_gene: TRBJ1-1
abundance: NA
CDR3nt: TGCGCCAGCAGCTTGCGAGGGATCGATGAAGCTTTCTTT
CDR3aa: CASSLRGIDEAFF

d_gene: TRBD2
v_gene: TRBV4-3
j_gene: TRBJ2-7
abundance: few
CDR3nt: TGCGCCAGCAGCCAAGCAGTAGGACTAGCGGCCTACGAGCAGTACTTC
CDR3aa: CASSQAVGLAAYEQYF

d_gene: TRBD2
v_gene: TRBV7-9
j_gene: TRBJ2-1
abundance: NA
CDR3nt: TGTGCCAGCAGCTTTGTACTAGCGGGGGGGCATGAGCAGTTCTTC
CDR3aa: CASSFVLAGGHEQFF

d_gene: TRBD2
v_gene: TRBV5-4
j_gene: TRBJ2-7
abundance: NA
CDR3nt: TGTGCCAGCAGGGGGGGGACTAGCGGCACCTACGAGCAGTACTTC
CDR3aa: CASRGGTSGTYEQYF

d_gene: NA
v_gene: TRBV15
j_gene: TRBJ2-5
abundance: many
CDR3nt: TGTGCCACCAGCAGAGATTTGGAGACCCAGTACTTC
CDR3aa: CATSRDLETQYF

d_gene: TRBD2
v_gene: TRBV7-3
j_gene: TRBJ2-1
abundance: many
CDR3nt: TGTGCCAGCAGCCAAGGGACTAGCGGGGGGTTTGACAATGAGCAGTTCTTC
CDR3aa: CASSQGTSGGFDNEQFF

d_gene: NA
v_gene: TRBV20-1
j_gene: TRBJ2-7
abundance: few
CDR3nt: TGCAGTGCCAGGGAACCGAGCTCCTACGAGCAGTACTTC
CDR3aa: CSAREPSSYEQYF

d_gene: NA
v_gene: TRBV7-6
j_gene: TRBJ1-2
abundance: many
CDR3nt: TGTGCCAGCAGCTTAGACGGGTATGGCTACACCTTC
CDR3aa: CASSLDGYGYTF

d_gene: TRBD1
v_gene: TRBV5-1
j_gene: TRBJ2-7
abundance: few
CDR3nt: TGCGCCAGCAACGACAGGGTCAGCTACGAGCAGTACTTC
CDR3aa: CASNDRVSYEQYF

d_gene: TRBD1
v_gene: TRBV7-9
j_gene: TRBJ1-2
abundance: NA
CDR3nt: TGTGCCAGCAGCTTTGGGGGACAGAATATTCTCTATGGCTACACCTTC
CDR3aa: CASSFGGQNILYGYTF

d_gene: TRBD1
v_gene: TRBV7-9
j_gene: TRBJ1-1
abundance: many
CDR3nt: TGTGCCAGCAGGCCGACAGGGGAAGCTTTCTTT
CDR3aa: CASRPTGEAFF

d_gene: NA
v_gene: TRBV6-2/TRBV6-3
j_gene: TRBJ2-6
abundance: few
CDR3nt: TGTGCCAGCAGCCCGTCGTCCTCTGGGGCCAACGTCCTGACTTTC
CDR3aa: CASSPSSSGANVLTF

d_gene: NA
v_gene: TRBV19
j_gene: TRBJ2-7
abundance: few
CDR3nt: TGTGCCAGTAGCTCGGGACACCGAGAGCAGTACTTC
CDR3aa: CASSSGHREQYF

d_gene: TRBD2
v_gene: TRBV12-3/TRBV12-4
j_gene: TRBJ2-1
abundance: many
CDR3nt: TGTGCCAGCAGTCTTCCTAGCGGGGCGAACTCCTACAATGAGCAGTTCTTC
CDR3aa: CASSLPSGANSYNEQFF

d_gene: TRBD1
v_gene: TRBV4-1
j_gene: TRBJ1-2
abundance: NA
CDR3nt: TGCGCCAGCAGCCGGAGTCCCGGGACAGCCTTGTATGGCTACACCTTC
CDR3aa: CASSRSPGTALYGYTF

d_gene: TRBD2
v_gene: TRBV6-4
j_gene: TRBJ2-2
abundance: NA
CDR3nt: TGTGCCAGCAGTTTTCCGGGACTAGCGCACACCGGGGAGCTGTTTTTT
CDR3aa: CASSFPGLAHTGELFF

d_gene: NA
v_gene: TRBV7-9
j_gene: TRBJ2-5
abundance: NA
CDR3nt: TGTTCTATGGGGACCCAGTACTTC
CDR3aa: CSMGTQYF

d_gene: NA
v_gene: TRBV20-1
j_gene: TRBJ2-2
abundance: few
CDR3nt: TGCAGTGCTAAGACCATGAACACCGGGGAGCTGTTTTTT
CDR3aa: CSAKTMNTGELFF

d_gene: TRBD1
v_gene: TRBV29-1
j_gene: TRBJ1-2
abundance: few
CDR3nt: TGCAGCGTTGAAGTTTTCATACAGGGGGCTCCTCCTAACTATGGCTACACCTTC
CDR3aa: CSVEVFIQGAPPNYGYTF

d_gene: TRBD2
v_gene: TRBV7-2
j_gene: TRBJ2-1
abundance: many
CDR3nt: TGTGCCAGCAGCTTAGACCCACAACTAGCGGTATATGTCAATGAGCAGTTCTTC
CDR3aa: CASSLDPQLAVYVNEQFF

d_gene: TRBD2
v_gene: TRBV3-1
j_gene: TRBJ2-1
abundance: NA
CDR3nt: TGTGCCAGCAGCCACACCGGGACTAGATTTAGCAATGAGCAGTTCTTC
CDR3aa: CASSHTGTRFSNEQFF

d_gene: NA
v_gene: TRBV9
j_gene: TRBJ1-1
abundance: few
CDR3nt: TGTGCCAGCAGCTCAGCCATGAACACTGAAGCTTTCTTT
CDR3aa: CASSSAMNTEAFF

d_gene: NA
v_gene: TRBV5-1
j_gene: TRBJ1-1
abundance: NA
CDR3nt: TGCGCCAGCAGCCCCGGGGCAGGGACGGCTGAAGCTTTCTTT
CDR3aa: CASSPGAGTAEAFF

d_gene: TRBD1
v_gene: TRBV6-5
j_gene: TRBJ2-2
abundance: NA
CDR3nt: TGTGCCAGCAGTCGACAGGGGAACACCGGGGAGCTGTTTTTT
CDR3aa: CASSRQGNTGELFF

d_gene: TRBD1
v_gene: TRBV12-3/TRBV12-4
j_gene: TRBJ1-2
abundance: many
CDR3nt: TGTGCCAGCAGTTTTGCAGGGGGCGCTTATGGCTACACCTTC
CDR3aa: CASSFAGGAYGYTF

d_gene: TRBD1
v_gene: TRBV29-1
j_gene: TRBJ2-7
abundance: many
CDR3nt: TGCAGCGTTGGGCCCGGGACAGTTGAGATCTACGAGCAGTACTTC
CDR3aa: CSVGPGTVEIYEQYF

d_gene: NA
v_gene: TRBV12-3/TRBV12-4
j_gene: TRBJ1-1
abundance: few
CDR3nt: TGTGCCAGCAGTTTGGTAGGGGAAGCTTTCTTT
CDR3aa: CASSLVGEAFF

d_gene: NA
v_gene: TRBV7-2
j_gene: TRBJ1-1
abundance: NA
CDR3nt: TGTGCCAGCAGCTTAGGTGCCTCTAAGTTTGAAGCTTTCTTT
CDR3aa: CASSLGASKFEAFF

d_gene: NA
v_gene: TRBV4-1
j_gene: TRBJ1-4
abundance: few
CDR3nt: TGCGCCAGCAGCCAAGGACCGGAGAATGAAAAACTGTTTTTT
CDR3aa: CASSQGPENEKLFF

d_gene: TRBD1
v_gene: TRBV6-4
j_gene: TRBJ1-3
abundance: few
CDR3nt: TGTGCCAGCAGTGACTCGATTGGGACAGGGAGAGGAAACACCATATATTTT
CDR3aa: CASSDSIGTGRGNTIYF

d_gene: TRBD2
v_gene: TRBV7-8
j_gene: TRBJ2-3
abundance: many
CDR3nt: TGTGCCAGCGATTCTCGATCAGCGGGAGGAGATACGCAGTATTTT
CDR3aa: CASDSRSAGGDTQYF

d_gene: NA
v_gene: TRBV9
j_gene: TRBJ2-5
abundance: few
CDR3nt: TGTGCCAGCAGCGAGAGGGCCCCGGCGGGCGGGGAGACCCAGTACTTC
CDR3aa: CASSERAPAGGETQYF

d_gene: NA
v_gene: TRBV6-6
j_gene: TRBJ2-3
abundance: NA
CDR3nt: TGTGCCAGCAGTTACTCGACACTCAGCACAGATACGCAGTATTTT
CDR3aa: CASSYSTLSTDTQYF

d_gene: TRBD2
v_gene: TRBV6-2/TRBV6-3
j_gene: TRBJ2-7
abundance: NA
CDR3nt: TGTGCCAGCAGTTACGCGGGGGGCCCCAACGAGCAGTACTTC
CDR3aa: CASSYAGGPNEQYF

d_gene: TRBD1
v_gene: TRBV15
j_gene: TRBJ2-5
abundance: many
CDR3nt: TGTGCCACCAGCGACAGGGGGCATGAGACCCAGTACTTC
CDR3aa: CATSDRGHETQYF

d_gene: TRBD1
v_gene: TRBV7-9
j_gene: TRBJ2-1
abundance: NA
CDR3nt: TGTGCCAGCAGCTTAGAAGGCAGGGGGCTCGGAGGTGAGCAGTTCTTC
CDR3aa: CASSLEGRGLGGEQFF

d_gene: NA
v_gene: TRBV4-1
j_gene: TRBJ1-4
abundance: NA
CDR3nt: TGCGCCAGCAGCCGAGCTTCTTACAGGGAGATCATTGAAAAACTGTTTTTT
CDR3aa: CASSRASYREIIEKLFF